The 26 T cell receptor beta chains reported below all come from one sample, sequenced in a study of T cell responses to AZD1222 COVID-19 vaccine. This table comes from immunoSEQ multiplex PCR, and its TCRdb copy is limited to in-frame clones, with some not included. The sample includes under 150,000 clones, about nine tenths seen only once; the top ten take around 2.8%. Sequencing used peripheral blood, obtained on day 0 of MenACWY control vaccination. All receptors come from an adult in good health.

This chain joins TRBV30 and TRBJ1-2; D unclear. V shed 2 bases and J shed 4 bases, with 14 bases lying between them. Germline V gene sequence: CDR1 GTSNPN, CDR2 SVGIG (reference sequence). CDR3 size: 14 residues. The CDR3 is CAWSIAQSLYGYTF. Here the CDR3 DNA reads TGTGCCTGGAGTATCGCACAATCGCTCTATGGCTACACCTTC.

The gene calls are TRBV4-1 and TRBJ2-1, with 8 bases fitting TRBD2. The V gene's germline CDR1 is MGHRA and CDR2 YSYEKL. This CDR3 is built from 17 residues. V gave up 0 bases and J gave up 2 bases; unmatched junction bases: 6. In nucleotides, the CDR3 is TGCGCCAGCAGCCAAGATACCGGGAGGGCGACCTACAATGAGCAGTTCTTC. It encodes CASSQDTGRATYNEQFF.

The chain joins TRBV30 to TRBJ1-5; a weak D match, TRBD1 (5 bases). Germline V gene data show CDR1 as GTSNPN and CDR2 as SVGIG (reference sequence). This CDR3 region has 14 residues. Trimming left V 4 bases short and J 0 bases short, with 10 bases between. CDR3 nucleotides: TGTGCCTGGACGAGGGGAGATAGCAATCAGCCCCAGCATTTT. It yields the protein CAWTRGDSNQPQHF.

The chain couples TRBV7-8 to TRBJ2-2, with 10 bases matching TRBD1. This CDR3 is 15 amino acids long. Unmatched junction bases numbered 1, after V lost 3 bases and J lost 3 bases. Germline lookup yields CDR1 SGHVS and CDR2 FQNEAQ. The CDR3 nucleotides are TGTGCCAGCAGCTTGGGGACAGGGGACACCGGGGAGCTGTTTTTT. Its translation: CASSLGTGDTGELFF.

The chain employs TRBV6-2 or TRBV6-3 and TRBJ1-5, with TRBD1 identical over 8 bases. CDR1 MNHEY and CDR2 SVGEGT come from the germline V gene. The CDR3 is made up of 16 amino acids. The ends lost 6 bases at V and 0 bases at J; junction bases unmatched: 7. CDR3 residues: CASSPTDRGSNQPQHF. CDR3 sequence (DNA): TGTGCCAGCAGCCCTACCGACAGGGGTAGCAATCAGCCCCAGCATTTT.

J is TRBJ1-1 and V is TRBV6-4; D gene uncertain. Trimming took off 7 bases at V and 8 bases at J, with 14 bases between the two ends. Germline V lookup: CDR1 MRHNA, CDR2 SNTAGT. This CDR3 has 12 residues. As DNA, the CDR3 is TGTGCCAGCACCCTAGACACTGACGAAGCTTTCTTT. Translated: CASTLDTDEAFF.

This clone was picked up a small number of times. The rearrangement uses TRBV4-1 and TRBJ1-3, with D tentatively TRBD1 (5 bases). CDR1 and CDR2 (germline): MGHRA, YSYEKL. This CDR3 has 17 residues. V was trimmed by 1 base and J by 0 bases, leaving 13 bases between them. The CDR3 nucleotides are TGCGCCAGCAGCCAAGGGGGCCTCTCCCTCTCTGGAAACACCATATATTTT. Translation gives CASSQGGLSLSGNTIYF.

V gene TRBV6-2 or TRBV6-3 combines with J gene TRBJ2-7; D might be TRBD1 or TRBD2, each matching 5 bases. The CDR3 runs to 15 residues. The germline gives CDR1 MNHEY, CDR2 SVGEGT. The V end was cut by 6 bases, the J end by 1 base, with 16 bases between. CDR3 coding DNA: TGTGCCAGCAGCCCTGGACCGGGACCTTCCTACGAGCAGTACTTC. Protein product: CASSPGPGPSYEQYF.

The chain is built from TRBV27 and TRBJ1-1; 10 bases map to TRBD1. Germline loops: CDR1 MNHEY, CDR2 SMNVEV (reference sequence). This CDR3 region has 16 residues. Trimming at V came to 7 bases and at J to 3 bases, leaving 11 bases not matched to a gene. This CDR3 is CASISGTGAEYTEAFF. The CDR3 nucleotides read TGTGCCAGCATTTCGGGGACAGGGGCGGAATACACTGAAGCTTTCTTT.

This chain connects TRBV5-1 to TRBJ1-6; a possible D gene is TRBD1 (5 bases). The CDR3 extends over 17 amino acids. V was clipped by 0 bases and J by 0 bases, with 10 bases between them. Per germline, CDR1 SGHRS and CDR2 YFSETQ. CDR3 DNA: TGCGCCAGCAGCTTGGGGGGACTCAACTCCTATAATTCACCCCTCCACTTT. Residues: CASSLGGLNSYNSPLHF. Complete variable domain (other parts from reference TRBV5-1 and TRBJ1-6): KAGVTQTPRYLIKTRGQQVTLSCSPISGHRSVSWYQQTPGQGLQFLFEYFSETQRNKGNFPGRFSGRQFSNSRSEMNVSTLELGDSALYLCASSLGGLNSYNSPLHFGNGTRLTVT.

The genes are TRBV10-3 and TRBJ2-5; D is undetermined. V lost 8 bases to trimming and J lost 5 bases, with 15 bases between them. This CDR3 has 13 residues. CDR1 is ENHRY, CDR2 SYGVKD, per germline. The CDR3 DNA reads as TGTGCCATCGCCCGCGCCTGGAGTGAGACCCAGTACTTC. This sequence encodes CAIARAWSETQYF.

This chain links TRBV21-1 with TRBJ2-1; the table gives TRBD2 as D, unverified against the DNA. TRBV21-1 is flagged as a pseudogene. The CDR3 length is 17 residues. Written as DNA, the CDR3 is TGTGCCAGCAGCCAAAAGCGATCGGGAGGATTCTACAATGAGCAGTTCTTC. It translates to CASSQKRSGGFYNEQFF.

The V call is TRBV6-1, the J call TRBJ1-2; D may be TRBD1 (5 bases). This CDR3 has 13 amino acids. Deletions cut 1 base from V and 7 bases from J, with 10 bases between. CDR1 MNHNS and CDR2 SASEGT come from the germline V gene. This chain's CDR3 is CASSEVGRGGYTF. CDR3 sequence (DNA): TGTGCCAGCAGTGAAGTGGGACGAGGTGGCTACACCTTC.

This chain uses TRBV6-1 with TRBJ1-3, with no clear D. Trimming stripped 4 bases from V and 8 bases from J, with 21 bases between. Germline CDR1 MNHNS, CDR2 SASEGT. The CDR3 sequence is 16 residues long. This CDR3 is CASSGLLLGKLDTIYF. CDR3 DNA: TGTGCCAGCAGTGGCCTACTTCTGGGCAAGCTGGACACCATATATTTT.

This chain connects TRBV6-5 to TRBJ2-7, with a weak D call TRBD1 (6 bases). Per germline, CDR1 MNHEY and CDR2 SVGAGI. This CDR3 is 16 amino acids long. Trimming stripped 0 bases from V and 3 bases from J, with 15 bases between. CDR3 protein: CASSYSSRGFVYEQYF. In DNA form, the CDR3 reads TGTGCCAGCAGTTACTCATCCAGGGGATTCGTCTACGAGCAGTACTTC.

V is TRBV29-1 and J is TRBJ1-4; D is possibly TRBD1 (5 bases). CDR3 length: 13 amino acids. Trimming removed 4 bases from V and 7 bases from J, with 13 bases in between. Per germline, CDR1 SQVTM and CDR2 ANQGSEA. Written as DNA, the CDR3 is TGCAGCGTTGGATCAGGGCGAGGTGAAAAACTGTTTTTT. Its translation is CSVGSGRGEKLFF.

The rearrangement uses TRBV6-6 and TRBJ2-5; 7 bases are shared with TRBD2. The trim removed 7 bases at V and 3 bases at J, leaving 8 bases unmatched. CDR1 MNHNY and CDR2 SVGAGI come from the germline V gene (reference sequence). The CDR3 is 14 residues long. The CDR3 spells CASNGGGIKETQYF. CDR3 coding DNA: TGTGCCAGCAACGGCGGGGGAATAAAAGAGACCCAGTACTTC.

This sequence joins TRBV4-1 and TRBJ2-5, with TRBD2 as a possible D gene (7 bases). Trimming cost V 3 bases and J 5 bases, with 25 bases left between them. Germline loops: CDR1 MGHRA, CDR2 YSYEKL. The CDR3 is made up of 18 amino acids. This CDR3 is CASSHTAGGGGGVETQYF. CDR3 sequence (DNA): TGCGCCAGCAGCCACACCGCCGGAGGGGGGGGCGGCGTCGAGACCCAGTACTTC.

The rearrangement joins TRBV5-8 to TRBJ2-7; 9 nucleotides agree with TRBD1. The germline V gene encodes CDR1 SGHTS and CDR2 YDEGEE. With 1 base clipped from V and 4 bases from J, the junction kept 6 bases outside the gene matches. This CDR3 has 15 residues. The CDR3 region has the DNA TGTGCCAGCAGCTTGACACAGGGGGCATGGTACGAGCAGTACTTC. Its translation is CASSLTQGAWYEQYF.

This clone was seen a few times. The chain joins TRBV19 to TRBJ1-1; D is undetermined. The CDR3 loop spans 13 amino acids. The V gene's germline CDR1 is LNHDA and CDR2 SQIVND (reference sequence). The germline V and J ends were trimmed by 6 bases and 4 bases, with 12 bases remaining between them. The chain's CDR3 is CASRLAWGTEAFF. As DNA, the CDR3 is TGTGCCAGTAGGTTAGCATGGGGCACTGAAGCTTTCTTT.

The V and J genes are TRBV20-1 and TRBJ1-5, with D possibly being TRBD1 (5 bases). V gave up 3 bases and J gave up 7 bases, with 13 bases separating them. From germline, CDR1 is DFQATT and CDR2 SNEGSKA (reference sequence). The CDR3 spans 13 residues. For the CDR3, the DNA is TGCAGTGCTAGTCTGACAGCTAACCAGCCCCAGCATTTT. Translating it yields CSASLTANQPQHF.

The gene calls are TRBV5-1 and TRBJ2-5; perhaps D is TRBD1 or TRBD2 (5 bases each). There are 14 residues in the CDR3. Germline V gene sequence: CDR1 SGHRS, CDR2 YFSETQ. The V gene lost 7 bases and the J gene lost 2 bases, with 15 bases spanning the gap. Here the CDR3 DNA reads TGCGCCAGCTACCGGGACGGTCTTCAAGAGACCCAGTACTTC. Translation: CASYRDGLQETQYF.

The J gene is TRBJ2-1, the V gene TRBV7-2; D gene uncertain. The CDR3 length is 15 residues. CDR1 and CDR2 from the germline V gene are SGHTA and FQGNSA. V lost 7 bases and J lost 6, with 19 bases in between. CDR3 DNA: TGTGCCAGCACCGCTTTTCCGCTAAGCACCAATGAGCAGTTCTTC. As protein: CASTAFPLSTNEQFF.

This CDR3 is CASSVGGAADTQYF. The CDR3 bases are TGTGCCAGCAGCGTAGGGGGGGCTGCAGATACGCAGTATTTT. The rearrangement uses TRBV9 and TRBJ2-3; either TRBD1 or TRBD2 may fit D (6 bases each). Germline V lookup: CDR1 SGDLS, CDR2 YYNGEE. The CDR3 covers 14 residues. V dropped 0 bases and J dropped 4 bases, with 9 bases sitting between them. The variable domain in full, completed from reference TRBV9 and TRBJ2-3, reads DSGVTQTPKHLITATGQRVTLRCSPRSGDLSVYWYQQSLDQGLQFLIQYYNGEERAKGNILERFSAQQFPDLHSELNLSSLELGDSALYFCASSVGGAADTQYFGPGTRLTVL.

J is TRBJ1-1 and V is TRBV11-3; a weak D match, TRBD1 (5 bases). The CDR3 is made up of 13 amino acids. Germline lookup yields CDR1 SGHNT and CDR2 YENEEA. The V end lost 5 bases, the J end lost 4 bases, and 11 bases lay between the germline ends. CDR3 loop: CASSPRQGTEAFF. In DNA, the CDR3 is TGTGCCAGCAGCCCAAGGCAGGGCACTGAAGCTTTCTTT.

V is TRBV4-2 and J is TRBJ1-4; D uncertain. Germline CDR1 and CDR2: LGHNA and YNFKEQ. The CDR3 covers 16 residues. Trimming shortened V by 0 bases and J by 5 bases, and 13 bases separated the two germline ends. The CDR3 DNA reads as TGTGCCAGCAGCCAAGATCTGCTACAAACCAATGAAAAACTGTTTTTT. Its protein product is CASSQDLLQTNEKLFF.